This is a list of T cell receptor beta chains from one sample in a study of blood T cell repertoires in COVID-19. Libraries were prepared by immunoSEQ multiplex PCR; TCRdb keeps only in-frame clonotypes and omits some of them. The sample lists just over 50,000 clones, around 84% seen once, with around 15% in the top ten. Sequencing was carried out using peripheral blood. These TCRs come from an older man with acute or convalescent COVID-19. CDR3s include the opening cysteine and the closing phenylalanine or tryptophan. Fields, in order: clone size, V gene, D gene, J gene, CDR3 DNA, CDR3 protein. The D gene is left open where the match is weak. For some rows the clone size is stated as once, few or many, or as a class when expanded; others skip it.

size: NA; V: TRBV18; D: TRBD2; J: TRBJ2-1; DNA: TGTGCCAGCTCATATGATACCGGGACTAGCGGACACAATGAGCAGTTCTTC; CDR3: CASSYDTGTSGHNEQFF
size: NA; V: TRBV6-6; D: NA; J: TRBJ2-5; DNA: TGTGCCAGCAGTCCAACAGGGATAATGAGAGAGACCCAGTACTTC; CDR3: CASSPTGIMRETQYF
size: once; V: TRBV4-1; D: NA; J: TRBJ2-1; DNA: TGCGCCAGCAGCCAAGTTATGGGGAGTAATGAGCAGTTCTTC; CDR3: CASSQVMGSNEQFF
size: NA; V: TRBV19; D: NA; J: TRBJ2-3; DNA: TGTGCCAGTAGTATAGTCCCCGGGGATACGCAGTATTTT; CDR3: CASSIVPGDTQYF
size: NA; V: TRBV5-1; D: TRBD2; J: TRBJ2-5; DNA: TGCGCCAGCAGCTCTAGCGGGAGCCCTGGGGAGACCCAGTACTTC; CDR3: CASSSSGSPGETQYF
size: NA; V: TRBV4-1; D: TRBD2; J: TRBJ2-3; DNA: TGCGCCAGCAGCCAACTCGTGGCTAGCGGCAAGACAGATACGCAGTATTTT; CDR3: CASSQLVASGKTDTQYF
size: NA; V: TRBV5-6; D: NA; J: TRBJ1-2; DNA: TGTGCCAGCAGCACTACAGGGTCTGGACTGGTCGGCTACACCTTC; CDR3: CASSTTGSGLVGYTF
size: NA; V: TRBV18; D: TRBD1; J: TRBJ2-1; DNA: TGTGCCACCACGGCGTCAGGGGGCCCAAACAATGAGCAGTTCTTC; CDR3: CATTASGGPNNEQFF
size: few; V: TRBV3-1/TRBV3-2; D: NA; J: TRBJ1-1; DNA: TGTGCCAGCAGCCATTCAGGGAACACTGAAGCTTTCTTT; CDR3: CASSHSGNTEAFF
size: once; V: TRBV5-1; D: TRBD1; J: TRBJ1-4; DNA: TGCGCCAGCAGCTTGGCCCGAGGGCAGGGGGTTGATGAAAAACTGTTTTTT; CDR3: CASSLARGQGVDEKLFF
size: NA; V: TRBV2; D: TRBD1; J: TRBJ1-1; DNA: TGTGCCAGCATCCTAGGGACAGGGACGACTGAAGCTTTCTTT; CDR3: CASILGTGTTEAFF
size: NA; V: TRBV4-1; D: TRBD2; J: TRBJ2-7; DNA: TGCGCCAGCAGCCAAGCGGGGGGATCCTACGAGCAGTACTTC; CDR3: CASSQAGGSYEQYF
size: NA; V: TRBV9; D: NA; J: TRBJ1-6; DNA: TGTGCCAGCAGCCCCGGGTACGACCCCGCGAATTCACCCCTCCACTTT; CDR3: CASSPGYDPANSPLHF
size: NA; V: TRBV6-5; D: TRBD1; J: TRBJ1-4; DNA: TGTGCCAGCAGCCTGACGCGACAGGGAAGAGAAAAACTGTTTTTT; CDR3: CASSLTRQGREKLFF